This is a list of T cell receptor beta chains from one sample in a study of shared clonotypes between healthy human individuals. The protocol was immunoSEQ multiplex PCR, while the TCRdb copy is restricted to in-frame clones and leaves out a portion. This sample has 2 million to 2.5 million clones, with around 93% found just once. The sample was naive CD4+ T cells from PBMCs. These receptors were collected from a man younger than 30 in good health. Some clones in this sample may be carry-over from other donors' samples. CDR3s include the opening cysteine and the closing phenylalanine or tryptophan. The order of the fields is V gene, J gene, clone size, D gene, CDR3 DNA, CDR3 protein. The D gene is left open where the match is weak. Expanded clones are given a class, and other clones once, few, many or no size at all.

TRBV28	TRBJ2-7	NA	NA	TGTGCCAGCAGGAGGGGGGGACCTCCGGACGAGCAGTACTTC	CASRRGGPPDEQYF
TRBV6-5	TRBJ1-2	NA	TRBD1	TGTGCCAGCCGTTCGACAGGGATTTATGGCTACACCTTC	CASRSTGIYGYTF
TRBV9	TRBJ2-2	NA	NA	TGTGCCAGCAGCACCCTGTCCAGGGGCACCGGGGAGCTGTTTTTT	CASSTLSRGTGELFF
TRBV30	TRBJ1-1	NA	NA	TGTGCCTGGAGTCTGAACACTGAAGCTTTCTTT	CAWSLNTEAFF
TRBV28	TRBJ2-7	NA	NA	TGTGCCAGCCGAAAGGGGGGAGCTTCAAATTACGAGCAGTACTTC	CASRKGGASNYEQYF
TRBV29-1	TRBJ1-2	NA	NA	TGCAGCGTATCAAATCAGGGTTCTAACTATGGCTACACCTTC	CSVSNQGSNYGYTF
TRBV5-4	TRBJ2-7	NA	NA	TGTGCCAGCAGCTTGGGCTCAGGGGGGGTCTACGAGCAGTACTTC	CASSLGSGGVYEQYF
TRBV7-9	TRBJ1-4	NA	NA	TGTGCCAGCAGCTTAGAACTGGGAGGAAAACTGTTTTTT	CASSLELGGKLFF
TRBV28	TRBJ2-7	NA	TRBD1	TGTGCCAGCAGGACAGGGCCCGGCTACGAGCAGTACTTC	CASRTGPGYEQYF
TRBV10-3	TRBJ2-7	NA	TRBD1	TGTGCCATCAGTCTGGGACAGGGGGGGACCTACGAGCAGTACTTC	CAISLGQGGTYEQYF
TRBV29-1	TRBJ2-1	NA	NA	TGCAGCGTAACTCCCGGACAGTCATTGTACAATGAGCAGTTCTTC	CSVTPGQSLYNEQFF
TRBV28	TRBJ2-7	NA	NA	TGTGCCAGCAGAGGAGAAAAGAGCTCCTACGAGCAGTACTTC	CASRGEKSSYEQYF
TRBV7-9	TRBJ2-1	NA	TRBD2	TGTGCCAGCAGCTTACGGGGGGTTTGGTCCTACAATGAGCAGTTCTTC	CASSLRGVWSYNEQFF
TRBV9	TRBJ1-2	NA	NA	TGTGCCAGCAGCGTAGGGCAGCTAGGTGGCTACACCTTC	CASSVGQLGGYTF
TRBV7-2	TRBJ2-4	NA	NA	TGTGCCAGCAGGGCCGGGTCGTCAATACTAGCCAAAAACATTCAGTACTTC	CASRAGSSILAKNIQYF
TRBV4-2	TRBJ2-1	NA	TRBD2	TGTGCCAGCAGCCGACTGGTGACTAGCGGGAACAATGAGCAGTTCTTC	CASSRLVTSGNNEQFF
TRBV11-2	TRBJ2-7	NA	NA	TGTGCCAGCAGCTTAGCGGCGGAAAAATCCTACGAGCAGTACTTC	CASSLAAEKSYEQYF
TRBV2	TRBJ2-5	NA	TRBD2	TGTGCCAGCAGCGGACTAGCGGGAGGGCCAGGAGAGACCCAGTACTTC	CASSGLAGGPGETQYF
TRBV7-8	TRBJ2-1	NA	NA	TGTGCCAGCAGCCCCCGAGGGGATAAGCTGTTCTTC	CASSPRGDKLFF
TRBV5-1	TRBJ1-4	NA	NA	TGCGCCAGCAGCTCCCTAACCCAGGGAGCTAATGAAAAACTGTTTTTT	CASSSLTQGANEKLFF
TRBV9	TRBJ2-7	once	TRBD1	TGTGCCAGCAGCGTACTCGGGACAGGGCCCGAGCAGTACTTC	CASSVLGTGPEQYF
TRBV9	TRBJ2-1	NA	NA	TGTGCCAGCAGCTTTCTAGCGACTTCCTACAGTGAGCAGTTCTTC	CASSFLATSYSEQFF
TRBV4-1	TRBJ2-7	NA	NA	TGCGCCAGCAGCCAAGAGCCGACTTTCGAGCAGTACTTC	CASSQEPTFEQYF
TRBV27	TRBJ2-7	NA	TRBD2	TGTGCCAGCAGAAATTTTCCCGGGACTAGCGGGACGTCCTACGAGCAGTACTTC	CASRNFPGTSGTSYEQYF
TRBV6-5	TRBJ2-2	NA	NA	TGTGCCAGCAGTCCAACAGGGCGACGGGAGCTGTTTTTT	CASSPTGRRELFF
TRBV28	TRBJ2-2	NA	TRBD1	TGTGCCAGCAGTGACCGTCCGGGACAGCCGAACACCGGGGAGCTGTTTTTT	CASSDRPGQPNTGELFF
TRBV10-2	TRBJ2-7	NA	NA	TGCGCCAGCAGTGCCCCCCAGCAAACCACCTACGAGCAGTACTTC	CASSAPQQTTYEQYF
TRBV6-1	TRBJ1-2	NA	NA	TGTGCCCCCGGGGGGGGCTACACCTTC	CAPGGGYTF
TRBV10-3	TRBJ1-2	once	TRBD1	TGTGCCATCAGTGGAGGGACAGGGATATTTGACTATGGCTACACCTTC	CAISGGTGIFDYGYTF
TRBV6-5	TRBJ1-5	NA	NA	TGTGCCAGCAGCCCGGGGGCCTATAGCAATCAGCCCCAGCATTTT	CASSPGAYSNQPQHF
TRBV28	TRBJ1-5	once	TRBD1	TGTGCCAGCAGTTCTCCGGGACAGAGCAATCAGCCCCAGCATTTT	CASSSPGQSNQPQHF
TRBV7-3	TRBJ2-3	NA	NA	TGTGCCAGCAGCAAAACCCCCGCGGGGTGGGTGGATTCAGATACGCAGTATTTT	CASSKTPAGWVDSDTQYF
TRBV11-2	TRBJ2-7	once	TRBD1	TGTGCCAGCAGCTTAAATTCAGGGACAGGGGGCTCCTACGAGCAGTACTTC	CASSLNSGTGGSYEQYF
TRBV7-9	TRBJ2-7	NA	TRBD1	TGTGCCAGCAGCTTAGCGGAAGGACAGGGCGGTAGGTACGAGCAGTACTTC	CASSLAEGQGGRYEQYF
TRBV7-8	TRBJ2-7	NA	TRBD2	TGTGCCAGCACCCCCCGAGGGACTAGCGGTACCTACGAGCAGTACTTC	CASTPRGTSGTYEQYF
TRBV28	TRBJ2-5	NA	TRBD2	TGTGCCAGCACTCCCTCTGGGCGGGAGGAGACCCAGTACTTC	CASTPSGREETQYF
TRBV5-4	TRBJ2-7	NA	NA	TGTGCCAGCAGCTCAGGGCCCCGGCCGGAGCAGTACTTC	CASSSGPRPEQYF
TRBV28	TRBJ2-7	NA	NA	TGTGCCACCCAATGGGACTCCTACGAGCAGTACTTC	CATQWDSYEQYF
TRBV4-2	TRBJ1-1	NA	NA	TGTGCCAGCAGCCAAGAACTGGGGATCACTGAAGCTTTCTTT	CASSQELGITEAFF
TRBV6-5	TRBJ2-3	once	TRBD1	TGTGCCAGCAGTTACGCGACAGGGTTTGTGCCCAATACGCAGTATTTT	CASSYATGFVPNTQYF
TRBV27	TRBJ2-1	NA	NA	TGTGCCAGCGATATCAATGAGCAGTTCTTC	CASDINEQFF
TRBV6-1	TRBJ1-2	NA	TRBD1	TGTGCCAGCACCAGTGCAGACAGGGCCTATGGCTACACCTTC	CASTSADRAYGYTF
TRBV11-3	TRBJ2-3	NA	NA	TGTGCCAGCACCCTAAACCCCGGACACAACACAGATACGCAGTATTTT	CASTLNPGHNTDTQYF
TRBV18	TRBJ2-2	NA	NA	TGTGCCAGCTCACCCTCCCGGGGGGAGCTGTTTTTT	CASSPSRGELFF
TRBV11-2	TRBJ2-1	NA	TRBD2	TGTGCCAGCAGCTTACTAGCGGGGGTTGGTAATGAGCAGTTCTTC	CASSLLAGVGNEQFF
TRBV5-1	TRBJ2-7	NA	TRBD2	TGCGCCAGCAGCTCGCAGGGAGGGCCATCTCTCGAGCAGTACTTC	CASSSQGGPSLEQYF
TRBV6-5	TRBJ2-4	NA	NA	TGTGCCAGCAGTTACTCTGGAAAACTAGCCAAAAACATTCAGTACTTC	CASSYSGKLAKNIQYF
TRBV12-5	TRBJ2-1	NA	NA	TGTGCTAGTGGTTTGAGACTCCAGAGCTCCTACAATGAGCAGTTCTTC	CASGLRLQSSYNEQFF